A single sample is the source of the 10 T cell receptor beta chains below, sequenced in a study of shared clonotypes between healthy human individuals. The repertoire was sequenced with immunoSEQ multiplex PCR; TCRdb's copy has only in-frame clones and lacks some. The sample holds about 2.4 million clones; 90% to 95% are singletons and the top ten take roughly 0.14%. Sequencing was done on a sample of naive CD4+ T cells sorted from blood. Subset here: CD45RA+ positively selected. Receptors originate from a young man in good health.

This chain uses TRBV5-6 with TRBJ2-5, with D possibly matching TRBD2 (5 bases). The CDR3 is made up of 13 amino acids. Germline V lookup: CDR1 SGHDT, CDR2 YYEEEE. Trimming cost V 0 bases and J 7 bases, with 10 bases left between them. The CDR3 DNA sequence: TGTGCCAGCAGCTTGGTGTCCGGAGGGACCCAGTACTTC. Its translation is CASSLVSGGTQYF. Filled out from reference TRBV5-6 and TRBJ2-5, the complete variable domain reads DAGVTQSPTHLIKTRGQQVTLRCSPKSGHDTVSWYQQALGQGPQFIFQYYEEEERQRGNFPDRFSGHQFPNYSSELNVNALLLGDSALYLCASSLVSGGTQYFGPGTRLLVL.

This rearrangement joins TRBV6-1 to TRBJ1-6; 8 bases match TRBD1. CDR3 length: 16 amino acids. V shed 3 bases and J 10 bases; nucleotides not matched to a gene: 11. The germline V gene has CDR1 MNHNS and CDR2 SASEGT. CDR3 sequence (DNA): TGTGCCAGCAGTGATCTCTCGACAGGGGTAGGCTCACCCCTCCACTTT. It is translated as CASSDLSTGVGSPLHF.

As to this clone: Within the sample, other DNA sequences also encode this same CDR3. The gene calls are TRBV7-2 and TRBJ2-7; D is unresolved. The V and J ends lost 3 bases and 0 bases respectively, with 6 bases between them. This CDR3 is built from 13 residues. Looked up from germline, CDR1 is SGHTA and CDR2 is FQGNSA. CDR3 nucleotides: TGTGCCAGCAGCTTGCCCACCTCCTACGAGCAGTACTTC. Translation: CASSLPTSYEQYF.

The chain has TRBV19 and TRBJ1-4, with D perhaps matching TRBD1 (6 bases). Trimming took off 7 bases at V and 8 bases at J, with 17 bases between the two ends. Per the germline V gene, CDR1 is LNHDA and CDR2 is SQIVND (reference sequence). This CDR3 is built from 14 residues. CDR3 sequence reads: CASTDGGIGEKLFF. Here the CDR3 DNA reads TGTGCCAGTACTGATGGGGGCATTGGCGAAAAACTGTTTTTT.

The V gene is TRBV10-3, the J gene TRBJ2-1; 7 nucleotides align to TRBD1. The CDR3 runs 15 residues. The V and J ends lost 6 bases and 6 bases, in that order; junction bases with no gene match: 11. Looked up from germline, CDR1 is ENHRY and CDR2 is SYGVKD. Written as DNA, the CDR3 is TGTGCCATCAGAATCCGGGACAGCAAGGCCAATGAGCAGTTCTTC. Translating gives CAIRIRDSKANEQFF.

This clone has a single count. The V and J genes are TRBV6-1 and TRBJ1-4; D gene uncertain. Germline V gene sequence: CDR1 MNHNS, CDR2 SASEGT. The V gene lost 1 base and the J gene lost 3 bases, with 15 bases spanning the gap. CDR3 size: 17 residues. The CDR3 nucleotides read TGTGCCAGCAGTGAAGTTATCGAACAAGTATCTAATGAAAAACTGTTTTTT. It specifies CASSEVIEQVSNEKLFF.

This clone was seen only once. V is TRBV7-8 and J is TRBJ2-7; 12 nucleotides match TRBD2. Looked up from germline, CDR1 is SGHVS and CDR2 is FQNEAQ. The length of the CDR3 is 17 residues. After removal of 5 bases from V and 5 bases from J, the junction contained 13 bases not matched to a gene. This CDR3 is CASSPILAGGPMDEQYF. The CDR3 DNA sequence: TGTGCCAGCAGCCCTATACTAGCGGGGGGTCCTATGGACGAGCAGTACTTC.

The V call is TRBV28, the J call TRBJ2-2; D possibly corresponds to TRBD1 (6 bases). CDR3 length: 17 residues. CDR1 is MDHEN, CDR2 SYDVKM, per germline. Deletions cut 4 bases from V and 4 bases from J, with 19 bases between. The DNA of the CDR3 is TGTGCCAGCAGTTCCTTCACCGGGACAACTCCCACCGGGGAGCTGTTTTTT. This translates into CASSSFTGTTPTGELFF.

For the CDR3, the DNA is TGTGCCAGCAGCCCGATGACCTATCCTAACTACAATGAGCAGTTCTTC. Protein sequence: CASSPMTYPNYNEQFF. This chain links TRBV14 with TRBJ2-1; D is ambiguous. V lost 4 bases, J lost 3 bases, and 16 bases lay in between. Germline V gives CDR1 SGHDN, CDR2 FVKESK. The CDR3 consists of 16 residues. Based on the CDR3 plus reference TRBV14 and TRBJ2-1, the full variable domain is EAGVTQFPSHSVIEKGQTVTLRCDPISGHDNLYWYRRVMGKEIKFLLHFVKESKQDESGMPNNRFLAERTGGTYSTLKVQPAELEDSGVYFCASSPMTYPNYNEQFFGPGTRLTVL.

This chain connects TRBV2 to TRBJ2-4; D is ambiguous. Trimming left V 4 bases short and J 0 bases short, with 13 bases between. This CDR3 is built from 16 residues. Germline lookup yields CDR1 SNHLY and CDR2 FYNNEI. The CDR3 protein is CASSATLMIAKNIQYF. The CDR3 DNA reads as TGTGCCAGCAGTGCTACCCTGATGATAGCCAAAAACATTCAGTACTTC.